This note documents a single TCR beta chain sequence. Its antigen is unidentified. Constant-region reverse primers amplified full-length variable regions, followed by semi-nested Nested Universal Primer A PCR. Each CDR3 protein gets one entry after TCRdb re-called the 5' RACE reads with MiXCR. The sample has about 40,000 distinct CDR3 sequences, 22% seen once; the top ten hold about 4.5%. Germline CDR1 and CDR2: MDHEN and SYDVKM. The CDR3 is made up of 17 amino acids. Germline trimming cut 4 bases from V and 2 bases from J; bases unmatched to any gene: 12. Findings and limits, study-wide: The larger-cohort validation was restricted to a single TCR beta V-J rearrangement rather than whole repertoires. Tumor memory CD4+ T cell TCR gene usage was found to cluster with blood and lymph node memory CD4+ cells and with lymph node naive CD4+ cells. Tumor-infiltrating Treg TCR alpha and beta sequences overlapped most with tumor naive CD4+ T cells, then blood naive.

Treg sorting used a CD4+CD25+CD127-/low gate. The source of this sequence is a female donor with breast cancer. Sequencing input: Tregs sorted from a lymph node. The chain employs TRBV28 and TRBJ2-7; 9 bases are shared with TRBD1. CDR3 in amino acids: CASSYPSTGGDPYEQYF. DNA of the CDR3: TGTGCCAGCAGTTACCCCTCGACAGGGGGTGATCCCTACGAGCAGTACTTC.